A selection of T cell receptor beta chains follows, all from one sample in a study of shared clonotypes between healthy human individuals. Method: immunoSEQ multiplex PCR; TCRdb's copy keeps in-frame clones and lacks some. The sample includes some 2,100,000 clones, around 95% of them seen just once. Sequences were obtained from naive CD4+ T cells sorted from blood. Receptors were obtained from a man aged 18 to 30 in good health. Each CDR3 is given with its conserved first and last residue. A D gene is named only where the DNA matches it firmly. The size entry is marked missing in some rows and otherwise reads once, few, many or a size class.

d_call	v_call	j_call	cdr3_length	clone_size	cdr3_nt	cdr3_aa
-	TRBV10-3	TRBJ1-2	14	-	TGTGCCATCAGTGATCGTCAGGGGAAAGATGGCTACACCTTC	CAISDRQGKDGYTF
-	TRBV4-2	TRBJ2-2	13	-	TGTGCCAGCAGCCAAGTCTTGGTCGGGGAGCTGTTTTTT	CASSQVLVGELFF
-	TRBV6-1	TRBJ2-7	15	-	TGTGCCAGCAGTGAAAGCTCACCTAGCTCCTACGAGCAGTACTTC	CASSESSPSSYEQYF
-	TRBV29-1	TRBJ2-6	18	-	TGCAGCGTTGAAGAGGTGGGGACGCTCAGCTCTGGGGCCAACGTCCTGACTTTC	CSVEEVGTLSSGANVLTF
-	TRBV28	TRBJ1-5	15	once	TGTGCCAGCAGTTCCCGATTTTATAGCAATCAGCCCCAGCATTTT	CASSSRFYSNQPQHF
TRBD2	TRBV18	TRBJ2-1	15	-	TGTGCCAGCTCACCACTGCGGGGGGCAGGGAATGAGCAGTTCTTC	CASSPLRGAGNEQFF
TRBD2	TRBV2	TRBJ2-6	22	-	TGTGCCAGCAGTGACCTAGCGGGAGGCGCATTGGCCTCGCTCTCTGGGGCCAACGTCCTGACTTTC	CASSDLAGGALASLSGANVLTF
-	TRBV19	TRBJ1-2	14	few	TGTGCCAGTAGTATACCACCGGGGCCGGATGGCTACACCTTC	CASSIPPGPDGYTF
TRBD1	TRBV6-5	TRBJ1-3	14	-	TGTGCCAGCAGCAAGGACAGGCCTGGAAACACCATATATTTT	CASSKDRPGNTIYF
TRBD1	TRBV7-2	TRBJ2-7	16	-	TGTGCCAGCAGCTTAGCGAGGACAGGGGGCTTCTGGGAGCAGTACTTC	CASSLARTGGFWEQYF
-	TRBV5-4	TRBJ1-3	14	-	TGTGCCAGCAGGTACCAGGGCTCTGGAAACACCATATATTTT	CASRYQGSGNTIYF
TRBD2	TRBV7-8	TRBJ2-3	17	-	TGTGCCAGCAGCCGAGGCGGGCTAGCGGGATACACAGATACGCAGTATTTT	CASSRGGLAGYTDTQYF
TRBD2	TRBV9	TRBJ2-1	16	-	TGTGCCAGCAGTTCTGTTTCCCAGCGGGGGGGACATGAGCAGTTCTTC	CASSSVSQRGGHEQFF
TRBD1	TRBV2	TRBJ2-5	16	-	TGTGCCAGCAGTGAAGACCCGGGACAGCCCCAAGAGACCCAGTACTTC	CASSEDPGQPQETQYF
TRBD1	TRBV7-9	TRBJ2-3	15	-	TGTGCCAGCAGCCGCGACAGGGCCGGGACAGATACGCAGTATTTT	CASSRDRAGTDTQYF
-	TRBV28	TRBJ1-1	13	-	TGTGCCAGCAGTTCGGGAGTCTGGTCGGGGGCTTTCTTT	CASSSGVWSGAFF
-	TRBV27	TRBJ1-5	16	-	TGTGCCAGCAGTTCAGGGTCCTTCTATAGCAATCAGCCCCAGCATTTT	CASSSGSFYSNQPQHF
-	TRBV27	TRBJ2-3	15	-	TGTGCCAGCAGTTTATCGGGCAGGGATACAGATACGCAGTATTTT	CASSLSGRDTDTQYF
-	TRBV9	TRBJ2-6	15	-	TGTGCCAGCAGCGTACAGGGCTCTGGGGCCAACGTCCTGACTTTC	CASSVQGSGANVLTF
-	TRBV18	TRBJ2-7	15	-	TGTGCCAGCTCGGGCCTTTTGGACGGATACTACGAGCAGTACTTC	CASSGLLDGYYEQYF
TRBD2	TRBV5-1	TRBJ2-7	15	-	TGCGCCAGCAGCTTCTCGGGGGGGCACTCCTACGAGCAGTACTTC	CASSFSGGHSYEQYF
TRBD2	TRBV11-3	TRBJ2-1	15	-	TGTGCCAGCAGCCTTTGGACTAGCGGGAGTGATGAGCAGTTCTTC	CASSLWTSGSDEQFF
-	TRBV19	TRBJ2-7	14	once	TGTGCCAGTAGCCCGGGACGGGGGAGTGTCGAGCAGTACTTC	CASSPGRGSVEQYF
-	TRBV7-9	TRBJ2-7	12	-	TGTGCCAGCAGCCTAGCTCGGACCGAGCAGTACTTC	CASSLARTEQYF
-	TRBV2	TRBJ1-5	12	-	TGTGCCAGCAAGTCTAGCAATCAGCCCCAGCATTTT	CASKSSNQPQHF
-	TRBV19	TRBJ2-3	13	-	TGTGCCAGTAGTATAACCGGTACAGATACGCAGTATTTT	CASSITGTDTQYF
-	TRBV11-3	TRBJ2-1	14	-	TGTGCCAGCAGCATCGGGCGTGGTGTCAATGAGCAGTTCTTC	CASSIGRGVNEQFF
TRBD2	TRBV27	TRBJ2-7	15	-	TGTGCCAGCAGTTCCACCCTAGCGGGAGGTGGCGAGCAGTACTTC	CASSSTLAGGGEQYF
-	TRBV7-9	TRBJ1-2	13	-	TGTGCCAGCAGCTTAGGCCCAGGGTATGGCTACACCTTC	CASSLGPGYGYTF
-	TRBV7-2	TRBJ2-2	15	-	TGTGCCAGCAGCTTAGGTCTAGCGCGGACCGGGGAGCTGTTTTTT	CASSLGLARTGELFF
-	TRBV11-2	TRBJ2-7	13	-	TGTGCCAGCAGCTTAGGGACAGTCGGCGAGCAGTACTTC	CASSLGTVGEQYF
-	TRBV11-2	TRBJ2-1	11	-	TGTGCCAGCAGCTCCCGACTTGAGCAGTTCTTC	CASSSRLEQFF
TRBD1	TRBV5-1	TRBJ1-2	17	-	TGCGCCAGCAGCGCCTCCACCGGGACAGGGGGGACCTATGGCTACACCTTC	CASSASTGTGGTYGYTF
-	TRBV2	TRBJ2-7	14	-	TGTGCCACCACACGACAGGCTACCTCCTACGAGCAGTACTTC	CATTRQATSYEQYF
-	TRBV30	TRBJ1-3	15	-	TGTGCCTGGAGACGGACAACCAACTCTGGAAACACCATATATTTT	CAWRRTTNSGNTIYF
-	TRBV2	TRBJ2-2	15	-	TGTGCCAGCAGTGAATTCGGGTTGGCCACCGGGGAGCTGTTTTTT	CASSEFGLATGELFF
TRBD2	TRBV10-3	TRBJ2-7	15	-	TGTGCCATCAGTGAGTTCCAGCGGGAATCCTACGAGCAGTACTTC	CAISEFQRESYEQYF
-	TRBV6-5	TRBJ2-5	13	once	TGTGCCAGCAGATCCCCAGGGGGGAAGGCCCACTACTTC	CASRSPGGKAHYF
-	TRBV6-6	TRBJ2-5	14	-	TGTGCCAGCAGTTACTCAAGAAGGCAAGAGACCCAGTACTTC	CASSYSRRQETQYF